These 30 T cell receptor beta chains were sequenced from one sample in a study of blood T cell repertoires in COVID-19. Repertoires were generated with immunoSEQ multiplex PCR, while TCRdb's copy carries only in-frame clones and drops some. The data contain some 210,000 clones, around nine tenths of them singletons. Sequences were obtained from peripheral blood. The receptors were gathered from a woman aged 40 to 50 who had recovered from COVID-19.

This rearrangement joins TRBV6-2 or TRBV6-3 to TRBJ1-2; D is uncertain. Germline CDR1 is MNHEY and CDR2 is SVGEGT. The CDR3 consists of 12 residues. The germline V and J ends were trimmed by 6 bases and 4 bases, with 9 bases remaining between them. CDR3 protein: CASSVNSYGYTF. CDR3 nucleotides: TGTGCCAGCAGCGTAAACAGCTATGGCTACACCTTC.

The chain links TRBV3-1 (or the pseudogene TRBV3-2) to TRBJ1-2; D remains unclear. CDR3 length equals 15 residues. The V and J ends lost 4 bases and 8 bases respectively, with 20 bases between them. CDR1 is LGHDT and CDR2 is YNNKEL in the germline V gene (reference sequence). The CDR3 DNA sequence: TGTGCCAGCAGCCCACTGGCCGGGGAAGGACGAGGCTACACCTTC. Translating gives CASSPLAGEGRGYTF.

The V and J genes are TRBV18 and TRBJ2-7, with no clear D. Germline loops: CDR1 KGHSH, CDR2 LQKENI. The V end was cut by 0 bases, the J end by 2 bases, with 5 bases between. The CDR3 runs to 13 residues. CDR3 sequence reads: CASSPPVTYEQYF. In nucleotides, the CDR3 is TGTGCCAGCTCACCACCCGTAACCTACGAGCAGTACTTC.

This chain's CDR3 is CASSQDTSGRQQYF. The CDR3 DNA sequence: TGTGCCAGCAGCCAAGATACCAGCGGGAGGCAGCAGTACTTC. The J gene is TRBJ2-7, the V gene TRBV3-1 (or the pseudogene TRBV3-2); 9 nucleotides match TRBD2. V lost 0 bases and J lost 8; bases outside the gene matches: 5. CDR1 LGHDT and CDR2 YNNKEL come from the germline V gene (reference sequence). The CDR3 runs 14 residues.

V gene TRBV2 combines with J gene TRBJ1-1; tentative D call: TRBD1 (6 bases). Trimming took 10 bases from V and 6 from J, leaving 15 bases between them. CDR3 length: 12 residues. Germline V gene sequence: CDR1 SNHLY, CDR2 FYNNEI. DNA for the CDR3: TGTGCCACCCGGACAGACAACGCTGAAGCTTTCTTT. Translation: CATRTDNAEAFF.

The table lists this clone with a count of one. V gene TRBV30 combines with J gene TRBJ1-1, with D possibly matching TRBD1 (5 bases). The CDR3 loop spans 11 amino acids. V lost 2 bases and J 9 bases, leaving 10 bases between the germline ends. Germline V lookup: CDR1 GTSNPN, CDR2 SVGIG (reference sequence). This CDR3 is CAWSRGLKAFF. CDR3 coding DNA: TGTGCCTGGAGTAGGGGATTGAAAGCTTTCTTT. The variable domain in full, completed from reference TRBV30 and TRBJ1-1, reads SQTIHQWPATLVQPVGSPLSLECTVEGTSNPNLYWYRQAAGRGLQLLFYSVGIGQISSEVPQNLSASRPQDRQFILSSKKLLLSDSGFYLCAWSRGLKAFFGQGTRLTVV.

A note on this clone: Other DNA sequences in this sample translate to the same CDR3. V is TRBV5-1 and J is TRBJ1-2; possibly TRBD1 for D (6 bases). Germline V gene sequence: CDR1 SGHRS, CDR2 YFSETQ. There are 13 residues in the CDR3. V shed 4 bases and J shed 3 bases, with 10 bases lying between them. CDR3 bases: TGCGCCAGCAGCCTGGACAGTTACTATGGCTACACCTTC. Its translation is CASSLDSYYGYTF.

This chain joins TRBV19 and TRBJ2-2; TRBD2 matches at 11 bases. The length of the CDR3 is 16 residues. CDR1 and CDR2 from the germline V gene are LNHDA and SQIVND (reference sequence). V was clipped by 10 bases and J by 0 bases; unmatched bases: 7. As DNA, the CDR3 is TGTGCCACCCTGACTAGCGGGACTACGAACACCGGGGAGCTGTTTTTT. Translation: CATLTSGTTNTGELFF.

The chain couples TRBV19 to TRBJ1-1; D gene unclear. From germline, CDR1 is LNHDA and CDR2 SQIVND (reference sequence). This CDR3 comprises 13 residues. V dropped 6 bases and J dropped 8 bases, with 16 bases sitting between them. CDR3 nucleotide sequence: TGTGCCAGTAGCCCTTGGGCCGGCTCCGAAGCTTTCTTT. This encodes CASSPWAGSEAFF.

The CDR3 here is CASSTLFSAYNEQFF. The CDR3 nucleotides read TGTGCCAGTAGTACCCTCTTTTCGGCCTACAATGAGCAGTTCTTC. The V and J genes are TRBV19 and TRBJ2-1; no clear D gene. The CDR3 consists of 15 residues. From germline, CDR1 is LNHDA and CDR2 SQIVND (reference sequence). Trimming took 4 bases from V and 2 from J, leaving 12 bases between them.

The rearrangement uses TRBV12-3 or TRBV12-4 and TRBJ1-1, with D unclear. The CDR3 spans 12 residues. Trimming removed 3 bases at V and 5 bases at J, with 7 bases between. The chain's CDR3 is CASSFGGTEAFF. CDR3 nucleotides: TGTGCCAGCAGTTTTGGAGGGACTGAAGCTTTCTTT.

This rearrangement joins TRBV6-5 to TRBJ2-3; 7 bases are a match to TRBD2. V was pared by 1 base and J by 0 bases, with 4 bases of the junction left unmatched. This CDR3 is built from 16 residues. From germline, CDR1 is MNHEY and CDR2 SVGAGI. The CDR3 sequence: CASSYLTSRSTDTQYF. In DNA form, the CDR3 reads TGTGCCAGCAGTTACTTGACTAGCCGGAGCACAGATACGCAGTATTTT.

This rearrangement joins TRBV5-6 to TRBJ1-4, with TRBD1 matching over 8 bases. V was pared by 4 bases and J by 0 bases, with 5 bases of the junction left unmatched. The germline gives CDR1 SGHDT, CDR2 YYEEEE. The CDR3 extends over 16 amino acids. In DNA, the CDR3 is TGTGCCAGCAGCCTGACAGGGGCTGCAACTAATGAAAAACTGTTTTTT. Amino acids: CASSLTGAATNEKLFF. The full variable domain, with the rest looked up from reference TRBV5-6 and TRBJ1-4, is DAGVTQSPTHLIKTRGQQVTLRCSPKSGHDTVSWYQQALGQGPQFIFQYYEEEERQRGNFPDRFSGHQFPNYSSELNVNALLLGDSALYLCASSLTGAATNEKLFFGSGTQLSVL.

This clone was observed many times. The chain recombines TRBV5-6 with TRBJ2-7; the D gene is possibly TRBD1 (6 bases). Germline CDR1 SGHDT, CDR2 YYEEEE. The CDR3 contains 14 residues. The germline V and J ends were trimmed by 5 bases and 4 bases, with 16 bases remaining between them. DNA of the CDR3: TGTGCCAGCAGGAGAACCGGGACACTGTACGAGCAGTACTTC. This encodes CASRRTGTLYEQYF.

The CDR3 protein is CASSPGTGRIYGYTF. CDR3 sequence (DNA): TGTGCCAGCAGCCCGGGGACAGGGCGCATCTATGGCTACACCTTC. The chain uses TRBV3-1 (or the pseudogene TRBV3-2) and TRBJ1-2; 9 nucleotides align to TRBD1. Germline V lookup: CDR1 LGHDT, CDR2 YNNKEL (reference sequence). The length of the CDR3 is 15 residues. V gave up 4 bases and J gave up 4 bases; unmatched junction bases: 7.

The rearrangement uses TRBV6-1 and TRBJ1-4, with D uncertain. The germline V gene has CDR1 MNHNS and CDR2 SASEGT. This CDR3 has 16 amino acids. V shed 0 bases and J shed 5 bases, with 13 bases lying between them. In nucleotides, the CDR3 is TGTGCCAGCAGTGAAGCGCAGGTAGTAGTGAATGAAAAACTGTTTTTT. Translated, it gives CASSEAQVVVNEKLFF.

The V call is TRBV27, the J call TRBJ1-6; TRBD1 matches at 10 bases. Losses at the gene ends were 2 bases for V and 8 bases for J; bases not matched to a gene: 3. CDR1 and CDR2 (germline): MNHEY, SMNVEV (reference sequence). There are 15 residues in the CDR3. The CDR3 sequence: CASSLGTGDHSPLHF. The DNA of the CDR3 is TGTGCCAGCAGTTTAGGGACAGGGGATCATTCACCCCTCCACTTT.

The chain has TRBV2 and TRBJ2-6, with D uncertain. V was clipped by 1 base and J by 4 bases, with 8 bases between them. CDR3 size: 15 residues. Per germline, CDR1 SNHLY and CDR2 FYNNEI. The CDR3 bases are TGTGCCAGCAGTGAAGGAGGTAACGGGGCCAACGTCCTGACTTTC. This translates into CASSEGGNGANVLTF.

The CDR3 DNA is TGTGCCAGCAGCTCGCAGGGGTTTGCGGACACTGAAGCTTTCTTT. It translates to CASSSQGFADTEAFF. V is TRBV25-1 and J is TRBJ1-1; TRBD1 might be the D (6 bases). Germline values: CDR1 MGHDK, CDR2 SYGVNS. Trimming took off 6 bases at V and 3 bases at J, with 17 bases between the two ends. The CDR3 spans 15 residues.

The V and J genes are TRBV18 and TRBJ1-5; D remains unclear. Germline V gene sequence: CDR1 KGHSH, CDR2 LQKENI. Trimming removed 3 bases at V and 5 bases at J, with 8 bases between. This CDR3 region has 13 residues. CDR3 in DNA: TGTGCCAGCTCACCCCAACGGGATCAGCCCCAGCATTTT. This translates into CASSPQRDQPQHF. Together with reference TRBV18 and TRBJ1-5, the CDR3 gives the full variable domain: NAGVMQNPRHLVRRRGQEARLRCSPMKGHSHVYWYRQLPEEGLKFMVYLQKENIIDESGMPKERFSAEFPKEGPSILRIQQVVRGDSAAYFCASSPQRDQPQHFGDGTRLSIL.

V and J are TRBV28 and TRBJ2-7, with TRBD1 matching over 9 bases. V gave up 6 bases and J gave up 4 bases; unmatched junction bases: 19. Germline CDR1 and CDR2: MDHEN and SYDVKM. The CDR3 is 18 residues long. CDR3 region: CASRPTGGLAERSYEQYF. The CDR3, as DNA: TGTGCCAGCAGACCCACAGGGGGCCTAGCGGAACGTTCTTACGAGCAGTACTTC. Full variable domain (missing parts from reference TRBV28 and TRBJ2-7): DVKVTQSSRYLVKRTGEKVFLECVQDMDHENMFWYRQDPGLGLRLIYFSYDVKMKEKGDIPEGYSVSREKKERFSLILESASTNQTSMYLCASRPTGGLAERSYEQYFGPGTRLTVT.

The V call is TRBV3-1 (or the pseudogene TRBV3-2), the J call TRBJ2-6, with 7 bases lining up with TRBD1. Germline trimming cut 6 bases from V and 3 bases from J; bases unmatched to any gene: 8. Per germline, CDR1 LGHDT and CDR2 YNNKEL (reference sequence). The length of the CDR3 is 16 residues. For the CDR3, the DNA is TGTGCCAGCAGGACAGGGCAGTCTTTTGGGGCCAACGTCCTGACTTTC. Its translation is CASRTGQSFGANVLTF.

The chain links TRBV3-1 (or the pseudogene TRBV3-2) to TRBJ1-2, with 10 bases matching TRBD1. This CDR3 spans 16 amino acids. CDR1 and CDR2 from the germline V gene are LGHDT and YNNKEL (reference sequence). The ends lost 3 bases at V and 3 bases at J; junction bases unmatched: 7. CDR3 in amino acids: CASSQLRDRGHYGYTF. The CDR3 DNA is TGTGCCAGCAGCCAGCTCCGGGACAGGGGACACTATGGCTACACCTTC.

This clone was picked up one time. The V gene is TRBV5-1, the J gene TRBJ1-2; no reliable D call. The CDR3 loop spans 13 amino acids. Trimming took off 3 bases at V and 0 bases at J, with 6 bases between the two ends. The germline V gene encodes CDR1 SGHRS and CDR2 YFSETQ. The CDR3 DNA is TGCGCCAGCAGCTCCGCGGCTAACTATGGCTACACCTTC. Protein sequence: CASSSAANYGYTF.

This rearrangement joins TRBV18 to TRBJ1-4; D is unclear. The CDR3 totals 15 residues. Germline-derived CDR1 and CDR2 are KGHSH and LQKENI. V was clipped by 3 bases and J by 0 bases, with 8 bases between them. CDR3 coding DNA: TGTGCCAGCTCACCTCTCAGTGCAACTAATGAAAAACTGTTTTTT. This sequence encodes CASSPLSATNEKLFF.

The rearrangement uses TRBV4-1 and TRBJ2-3; D is possibly TRBD1 (6 bases). Germline CDR1 reads MGHRA; CDR2 reads YSYEKL. V lost 3 bases and J 6 bases, leaving 16 bases between the germline ends. The CDR3 runs 15 residues. DNA of the CDR3: TGCGCCAGCAGCCACATGACAGGCTTTGGGGATACGCAGTATTTT. Encoded protein: CASSHMTGFGDTQYF.

The V call is TRBV28, the J call TRBJ1-2, with D perhaps matching TRBD1 (5 bases). Trimming removed 5 bases at V and 7 bases at J, with 11 bases between. CDR1 is MDHEN, CDR2 SYDVKM, per germline. The CDR3 has 12 amino acids. The CDR3 region has the DNA TGTGCCAGCAGTCTCGACGGGGGTGGCTACACCTTC. Protein sequence: CASSLDGGGYTF.

The sample holds one count of this clone. This sequence joins TRBV9 and TRBJ2-7, with 12 nucleotides matching TRBD2. CDR1 and CDR2 (germline): SGDLS, YYNGEE. Trimming cost V 4 bases and J 5 bases; bases outside gene matches: 10. The CDR3 runs to 16 residues. CDR3 sequence (DNA): TGTGCCAGCAGCACGGCGAGACTAGCGGGAGTAGACGAGCAGTACTTC. Amino acids: CASSTARLAGVDEQYF.

This sequence joins TRBV9 and TRBJ2-5; a possible D gene is TRBD2 (6 bases). Germline CDR1 reads SGDLS; CDR2 reads YYNGEE. V was cut by 4 bases and J by 1 base, with 11 bases left in between. CDR3 length: 14 amino acids. DNA for the CDR3: TGTGCCAGCAGCAAAGGAGGGAGCCAAGAGACCCAGTACTTC. Its protein is CASSKGGSQETQYF.

V gene TRBV6-6 combines with J gene TRBJ2-1; D remains ambiguous. This CDR3 comprises 12 residues. The V end was cut by 2 bases, the J end by 6 bases, with 5 bases between. The germline V gene has CDR1 MNHNY and CDR2 SVGAGI (reference sequence). DNA of the CDR3: TGTGCCAGCAGTTACCAGTCCAATGAGCAGTTCTTC. This gives the protein CASSYQSNEQFF.